This T cell receptor (beta chain) is from a study of cytomegalovirus exposure and HLA in healthy donors. Background on the study: Earlier results showed roughly 120 million unique TCR beta sequences derived from roughly 190 million T cells. Study conclusions and caveats: As a later analysis showed, a missense DCLRE1C variant was linked to trimming of TCR beta V- and J-genes. Most subjects had HLA-A and HLA-B alleles reportedly predicted accurately by TCR beta sequences.

The CDR3 runs to 15 residues. Per the germline V gene, CDR1 is SGHTA and CDR2 is FQGTGA. Between the trimmed V and J ends, which lost 0 bases and 8 bases, there was a span of 13 bases. A word on this clone: Its antigen is not known.

The PCR used 60 Vbeta and 13 Jbeta primers. Using immunoSEQ multiplex PCR, the repertoire was profiled, and TCRdb retains in-frame clones only, with some absent. The table includes about 190,000 clones, roughly 75% detected once. V gene TRBV7-3 combines with J gene TRBJ1-4; TRBD1 is a possible D gene (6 bases). Input material: PBMCs. The clonotype comes from a man aged 30 to 39 in good health and CMV-seropositive. Here the CDR3 DNA reads TGTGCCAGCAGCTTAACGGGGGCGTTAGGAGAAAAACTGTTTTTT. It encodes CASSLTGALGEKLFF.